The text below deals with one T cell receptor (beta chain). Sequencing used immunoSEQ multiplex PCR; TCRdb keeps in-frame clones, though not all of them. Of some 99,000 clones listed, around 92% are singletons. This specimen comes from a study of siplizumab effects on memory and regulatory T cells. This CDR3 spans 16 amino acids. With 4 bases clipped from V and 7 bases from J, the junction kept 7 bases outside the gene matches. Looked up from germline, CDR1 is SGHNT and CDR2 is YYREEE (reference sequence). V gene TRBV5-4 combines with J gene TRBJ2-2, with TRBD2 identical over 13 bases. This receptor was obtained from a human donor in good health. What was sequenced was Tregs sorted from blood. The CDR3 bases are TGTGCCAGCAGCGGGACTAGCGGGAAATGGGTCGGGGAGCTGTTTTTT. This encodes CASSGTSGKWVGELFF.